A single sample gave rise to the 24 T cell receptor beta chains below, sequenced in a study of OX40 agonist ivuxolimab in advanced cancers. Libraries were prepared by immunoSEQ multiplex PCR; TCRdb keeps only in-frame clonotypes and omits some of them. The data show roughly 60,000 clones, 87% seen once. Sample: CD4+ or CD8+ T cells sorted from blood, taken in a trial of the OX40 agonist ivuxolimab. The receptors were gathered from an adult with an advanced solid tumor such as melanoma, head and neck, liver or kidney cancer.

V is TRBV5-1 and J is TRBJ1-1; perhaps TRBD1 as D (5 bases). The CDR3 sequence is 16 residues long. Germline-derived CDR1 and CDR2 are SGHRS and YFSETQ. Trimming shortened V by 0 bases and J by 1 base, and 13 bases separated the two germline ends. CDR3 amino acids: CASSLASQGGNTEAFF. CDR3 DNA: TGCGCCAGCAGCTTGGCCTCCCAGGGCGGGAACACTGAAGCTTTCTTT.

V usage is TRBV30 and J usage is TRBJ2-7; TRBD2 agrees at 9 bases. Trimming at V came to 8 bases and at J to 2 bases, leaving 10 bases not matched to a gene. The germline gives CDR1 GTSNPN, CDR2 SVGIG (reference sequence). The CDR3 is 14 amino acids. DNA of the CDR3: TGTGCCCCCCCCCTAGCGGGGAGAACCTACGAGCAGTACTTC. Its protein product is CAPPLAGRTYEQYF.

This clone occurred a few times. The chain employs TRBV29-1 and TRBJ2-1, with D possibly being TRBD2 (5 bases). The V gene's germline CDR1 is SQVTM and CDR2 ANQGSEA. V lost 7 bases and J 5 bases, leaving 18 bases between the germline ends. The CDR3 spans 14 residues. This chain's CDR3 is CSARQRTEDNEQFF. The DNA of the CDR3 is TGCAGCGCCCGGCAACGGACGGAGGACAATGAGCAGTTCTTC.

The CDR3 region is CASSKPNGRGDFSGANVLTF. In DNA form, the CDR3 reads TGTGCCAGCAGCAAACCCAACGGGAGGGGGGATTTCTCTGGGGCCAACGTCCTGACTTTC. This chain joins TRBV21-1 and TRBJ2-6; the D call in the table, TRBD2, was not verified against the DNA. TRBV21-1 is a listed pseudogene. The length of the CDR3 is 20 residues.

The J gene is TRBJ2-1, the V gene TRBV6-5; D is undetermined. Germline CDR1 is MNHEY and CDR2 is SVGAGI. V lost 7 bases, J lost 4 bases, and 11 bases lay in between. The CDR3 runs to 13 residues. CDR3 nucleotides: TGTGCCAGCACCTTAGGGCGGTACAATGAGCAGTTCTTC. Encoded protein: CASTLGRYNEQFF.

The V gene is TRBV6-6, the J gene TRBJ2-7; D may correspond to TRBD1 or TRBD2 (5 bases each). Germline V gene lookup returns CDR1 MNHNY and CDR2 SVGAGI (reference sequence). The CDR3 is 13 residues long. V lost 4 bases, J lost 6 bases, and 13 bases lay in between. The CDR3: CASSLGTKAEQYF. Here the CDR3 DNA reads TGTGCCAGCAGTTTGGGGACGAAGGCCGAGCAGTACTTC.

This clone was detected once. The V and J genes are TRBV20-1 and TRBJ1-1; D uncertain. The V gene's germline CDR1 is DFQATT and CDR2 SNEGSKA (reference sequence). The CDR3 contains 11 residues. Between the trimmed V and J ends, which lost 6 bases and 1 base, there was a span of 6 bases. CDR3 residues: CSATPNTEAFF. The CDR3 nucleotides are TGCAGTGCGACCCCGAACACTGAAGCTTTCTTT.

This sequence joins TRBV23-1 and TRBJ1-2; D might be TRBD1 (5 bases). TRBV23-1 is given ORF status, its function remaining uncertain. CDR3 length: 12 amino acids. V lost 3 bases and J lost 8, with 10 bases in between. The CDR3 coding sequence is TGCGCCAGCAGTCAGCCCGGGGACGGCTACACCTTC. Residues: CASSQPGDGYTF.

The chain couples TRBV4-2 to TRBJ2-5; 8 bases fit TRBD1. Germline CDR1 and CDR2: LGHNA and YNFKEQ. V lost 6 bases and J lost 7; bases outside the gene matches: 10. CDR3 size: 14 residues. In nucleotides, the CDR3 is TGTGCCAGCAGGCCGGACAGGGAAGTCGGGACCCAGTACTTC. Protein product: CASRPDREVGTQYF.

The chain carries TRBV7-9 and TRBJ2-5; a weak D match, TRBD2 (6 bases). The V end was cut by 5 bases, the J end by 5 bases, with 18 bases between. Germline V gene lookup returns CDR1 SEHNR and CDR2 FQNEAQ (reference sequence). CDR3 length equals 15 residues. CDR3 in DNA: TGTGCCAGCAGCCCCCCGGGGACTGTCCGGGAGACCCAGTACTTC. This sequence encodes CASSPPGTVRETQYF.

The chain has TRBV6-5 and TRBJ2-2; perhaps D is TRBD1 or TRBD2 (5 bases each). V shed 6 bases and J shed 0 bases, with 11 bases lying between them. CDR1 and CDR2 (germline): MNHEY, SVGAGI. The CDR3 length is 15 residues. The CDR3 spells CASRRGAANTGELFF. The CDR3 nucleotides read TGTGCCAGCAGAAGGGGAGCGGCGAACACCGGGGAGCTGTTTTTT.

The rearrangement links TRBV10-3 to TRBJ2-1, with 8 bases identical to TRBD2. Germline-derived CDR1 and CDR2 are ENHRY and SYGVKD. V dropped 0 bases and J dropped 5; count of bases not matched to a gene: 12. This CDR3 spans 18 amino acids. The DNA of the CDR3 is TGTGCCATCAGTGAGTCGATGGTTTTGGCGGGAGGCCACAATGAGCAGTTCTTC. Translated, it gives CAISESMVLAGGHNEQFF.

The chain is built from TRBV7-9 and TRBJ2-4; 11 bases are shared with TRBD2. Trimming removed 5 bases from V and 12 bases from J; junction bases left unmatched: 9. CDR1 is SEHNR and CDR2 is FQNEAQ in the germline V gene (reference sequence). This CDR3 has 14 residues. In nucleotides, the CDR3 is TGTGCCAGCAGCGTCCTCGGGACTAGCGGAGATCAGTACTTC. Protein: CASSVLGTSGDQYF. The entire variable domain, with the rest obtained from reference TRBV7-9 and TRBJ2-4, is as follows: DTGVSQNPRHKITKRGQNVTFRCDPISEHNRLYWYRQTLGQGPEFLTYFQNEAQLEKSRLLSDRFSAERPKGSFSTLEIQRTEQGDSAMYLCASSVLGTSGDQYFGAGTRLSVL.

The chain combines TRBV11-2 with TRBJ1-1; D possibly corresponds to TRBD1 (6 bases). CDR3 length: 15 amino acids. The germline V gene encodes CDR1 SGHAT and CDR2 FQNNGV. Trimming took 1 base from V and 5 from J, leaving 14 bases between them. CDR3 amino acids: CASSLGPGAGTEAFF. CDR3 nucleotides: TGTGCCAGCAGCTTAGGTCCGGGGGCAGGGACTGAAGCTTTCTTT. The whole variable domain, remainder taken from reference TRBV11-2 and TRBJ1-1, is EAGVAQSPRYKIIEKRQSVAFWCNPISGHATLYWYQQILGQGPKLLIQFQNNGVVDDSQLPKDRFSAERLKGVDSTLKIQPAKLEDSAVYLCASSLGPGAGTEAFFGQGTRLTVV.

This chain connects TRBV2 to TRBJ1-5; D unresolved. V dropped 6 bases and J dropped 1 base, with 13 bases sitting between them. CDR1 is SNHLY and CDR2 is FYNNEI in the germline V gene. The CDR3 has 15 amino acids. DNA of the CDR3: TGTGCCAGCAGGCAGGACCCGCTGAGCAATCAGCCCCAGCATTTT. Its translation is CASRQDPLSNQPQHF.

The chain carries TRBV30 and TRBJ1-1; 9 bases are shared with TRBD1. V gave up 3 bases and J gave up 4 bases; unmatched junction bases: 9. The germline V gene encodes CDR1 GTSNPN and CDR2 SVGIG (reference sequence). The CDR3 spans 15 residues. CDR3 sequence (DNA): TGTGCCTGGAGGAACAGGGGGCTAAAGGGCACTGAAGCTTTCTTT. Residues: CAWRNRGLKGTEAFF. Variable domain in full (rest from reference TRBV30 and TRBJ1-1): SQTIHQWPATLVQPVGSPLSLECTVEGTSNPNLYWYRQAAGRGLQLLFYSVGIGQISSEVPQNLSASRPQDRQFILSSKKLLLSDSGFYLCAWRNRGLKGTEAFFGQGTRLTVV.

This chain connects TRBV7-9 to TRBJ1-1, with no clear D. The CDR3 is 13 residues long. Germline V gives CDR1 SEHNR, CDR2 FQNEAQ (reference sequence). V was clipped by 2 bases and J by 0 bases, with 4 bases between them. CDR3 in amino acids: CASSLRLNTEAFF. CDR3 nucleotide sequence: TGTGCCAGCAGCTTAAGGCTGAACACTGAAGCTTTCTTT.

J is TRBJ1-6 and V is TRBV19; D ambiguous. V was trimmed by 3 bases and J by 13 bases, leaving 16 bases between them. This CDR3 region has 14 residues. Germline lookup yields CDR1 LNHDA and CDR2 SQIVND (reference sequence). The CDR3 DNA reads as TGTGCCAGTAGTATCACGGTCCACTCTCGTCCCCTCCACTTT. Amino acids: CASSITVHSRPLHF.

This clone was found a few times. The rearrangement joins TRBV18 to TRBJ2-7, with D hard to call. CDR3 length: 14 amino acids. Germline assignment: CDR1 KGHSH and CDR2 LQKENI. V dropped 3 bases and J dropped 0 bases, with 9 bases sitting between them. The CDR3 region is CASSPNGASYEQYF. CDR3 coding DNA: TGTGCCAGCTCACCCAACGGAGCCTCCTACGAGCAGTACTTC.

The V gene is TRBV10-3, the J gene TRBJ2-5, with D tentatively TRBD2 (6 bases). The length of the CDR3 is 15 residues. Per the germline V gene, CDR1 is ENHRY and CDR2 is SYGVKD. The ends were cut back, 2 bases at V and 3 bases at J, with 13 bases in the middle. The DNA for the CDR3 is TGTGCCATCAGTGAGCCCATATTAGCGGAAGAGACCCAGTACTTC. Translating it yields CAISEPILAEETQYF.

The chain has TRBV6-5 and TRBJ1-2, with D uncertain. The CDR3 has 13 amino acids. Germline lookup yields CDR1 MNHEY and CDR2 SVGAGI. The germline V and J ends were trimmed by 6 bases and 4 bases, with 12 bases remaining between them. The CDR3 DNA sequence: TGTGCCAGCAGCCCATCGAGTATCTATGGCTACACCTTC. Protein sequence: CASSPSSIYGYTF.

This CDR3 is CASSWGAGTNQETQYF. CDR3 nucleotide sequence: TGCGCCAGCAGCTGGGGAGCGGGAACTAATCAAGAGACCCAGTACTTC. V and J are TRBV5-1 and TRBJ2-5, with 7 bases matching TRBD2. Germline V lookup: CDR1 SGHRS, CDR2 YFSETQ. The V segment lost 3 bases and the J segment 2 bases; nucleotides outside the gene matches: 10. There are 16 residues in the CDR3.

The chain joins TRBV6-5 to TRBJ2-1; the D is unclear. The germline CDR1 and CDR2 sequences are MNHEY and SVGAGI. This CDR3 region has 11 residues. V lost 6 bases and J lost 6, with 6 bases in between. CDR3 DNA sequence: TGTGCCAGCAGCCTTACCAATGAGCAGTTCTTC. Translating gives CASSLTNEQFF.

The chain uses TRBV9 and TRBJ2-4; weak D call: TRBD2 (5 bases). Trimming shortened V by 5 bases and J by 0 bases, and 12 bases separated the two germline ends. The germline V gene encodes CDR1 SGDLS and CDR2 YYNGEE. The CDR3 sequence is 15 residues long. CDR3: CASSRNGEAKNIQYF. In DNA form, the CDR3 reads TGTGCCAGCAGTCGTAACGGGGAAGCCAAAAACATTCAGTACTTC. The entire variable domain, with the rest obtained from reference TRBV9 and TRBJ2-4, is as follows: DSGVTQTPKHLITATGQRVTLRCSPRSGDLSVYWYQQSLDQGLQFLIQYYNGEERAKGNILERFSAQQFPDLHSELNLSSLELGDSALYFCASSRNGEAKNIQYFGAGTRLSVL.